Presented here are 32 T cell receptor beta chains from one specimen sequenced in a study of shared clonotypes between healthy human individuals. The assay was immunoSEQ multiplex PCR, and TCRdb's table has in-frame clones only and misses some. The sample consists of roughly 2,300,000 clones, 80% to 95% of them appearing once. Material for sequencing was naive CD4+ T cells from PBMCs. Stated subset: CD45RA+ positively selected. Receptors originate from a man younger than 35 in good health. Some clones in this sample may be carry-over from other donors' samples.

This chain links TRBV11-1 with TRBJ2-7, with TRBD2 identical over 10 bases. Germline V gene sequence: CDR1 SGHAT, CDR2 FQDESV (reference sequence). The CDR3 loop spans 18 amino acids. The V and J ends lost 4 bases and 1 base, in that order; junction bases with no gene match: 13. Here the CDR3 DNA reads TGTGCCAGCAGCTCCGCCGAAGGGGCTAGCGGGAGTTCCTACGAGCAGTACTTC. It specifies CASSSAEGASGSSYEQYF.

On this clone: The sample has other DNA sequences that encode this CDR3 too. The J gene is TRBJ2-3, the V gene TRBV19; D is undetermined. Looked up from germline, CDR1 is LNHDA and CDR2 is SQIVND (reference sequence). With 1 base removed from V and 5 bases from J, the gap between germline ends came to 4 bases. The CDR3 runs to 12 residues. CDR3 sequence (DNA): TGTGCCAGTAGTATAGGGCTAGATACGCAGTATTTT. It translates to CASSIGLDTQYF.

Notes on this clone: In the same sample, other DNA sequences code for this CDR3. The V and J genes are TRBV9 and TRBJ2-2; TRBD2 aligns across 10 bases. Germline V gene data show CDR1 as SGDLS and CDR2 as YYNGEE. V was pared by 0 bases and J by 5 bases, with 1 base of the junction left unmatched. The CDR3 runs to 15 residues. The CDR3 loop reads CASSVELAGTGELFF. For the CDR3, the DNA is TGTGCCAGCAGCGTAGAACTAGCGGGGACCGGGGAGCTGTTTTTT.

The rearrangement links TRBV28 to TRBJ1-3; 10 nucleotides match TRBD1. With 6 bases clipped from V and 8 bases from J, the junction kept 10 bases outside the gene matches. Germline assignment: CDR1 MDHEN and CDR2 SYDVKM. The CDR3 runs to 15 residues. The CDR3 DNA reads TGTGCCAGCAGACCATTCCGGGACAGGGGCGACACCATATATTTT. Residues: CASRPFRDRGDTIYF.

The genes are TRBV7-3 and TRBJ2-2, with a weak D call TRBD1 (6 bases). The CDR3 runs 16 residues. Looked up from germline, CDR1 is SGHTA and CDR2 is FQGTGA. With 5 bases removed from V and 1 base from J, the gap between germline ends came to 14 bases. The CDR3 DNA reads TGTGCCAGCAGCCAGTTGGACAGACAGAACACCGGGGAGCTGTTTTTT. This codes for CASSQLDRQNTGELFF.

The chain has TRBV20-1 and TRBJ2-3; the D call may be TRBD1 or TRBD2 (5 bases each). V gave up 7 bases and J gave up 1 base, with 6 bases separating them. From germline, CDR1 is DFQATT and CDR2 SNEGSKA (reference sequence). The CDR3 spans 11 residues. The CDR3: CSVGGTDTQYF. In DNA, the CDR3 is TGCAGTGTGGGGGGCACAGATACGCAGTATTTT.

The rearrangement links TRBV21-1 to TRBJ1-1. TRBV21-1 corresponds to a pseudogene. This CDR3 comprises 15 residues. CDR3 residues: CASSPSGGRNTEAFF. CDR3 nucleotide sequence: TGTGCCAGCAGCCCGTCCGGGGGTAGGAACACTGAAGCTTTCTTT.

CDR3 coding DNA: TGTGCCAGCAGCCCAACGACTAGCGGGAGTGTCCCGAACACCGGGGAGCTGTTTTTT. Its protein product is CASSPTTSGSVPNTGELFF. The genes are TRBV5-5 and TRBJ2-2; TRBD2 agrees at 12 bases. The V gene's germline CDR1 is SGHKS and CDR2 YYEKEE (reference sequence). This CDR3 is 19 amino acids long. V trimming: 4 bases; J trimming: 0 bases; junction bases outside the gene matches: 10. Looking up the rest from reference TRBV5-5 and TRBJ2-2 gives the full variable domain: DAGVTQSPTHLIKTRGQQVTLRCSPISGHKSVSWYQQVLGQGPQFIFQYYEKEERGRGNFPDRFSARQFPNYSSELNVNALLLGDSALYLCASSPTTSGSVPNTGELFFGEGSRLTVL.

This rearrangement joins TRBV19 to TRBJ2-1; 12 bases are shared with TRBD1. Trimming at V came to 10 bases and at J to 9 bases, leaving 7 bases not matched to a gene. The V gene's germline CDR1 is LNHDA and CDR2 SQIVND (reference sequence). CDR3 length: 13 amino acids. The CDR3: CATAGQGAVEQFF. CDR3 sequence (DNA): TGTGCCACCGCGGGACAGGGGGCGGTTGAGCAGTTCTTC. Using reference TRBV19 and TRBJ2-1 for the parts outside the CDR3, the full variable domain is DGGITQSPKYLFRKEGQNVTLSCEQNLNHDAMYWYRQDPGQGLRLIYYSQIVNDFQKGDIAEGYSVSREKKESFPLTVTSAQKNPTAFYLCATAGQGAVEQFFGPGTRLTVL.

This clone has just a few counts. The CDR3 protein is CASSLPDRGGYGYTF. CDR3 coding DNA: TGTGCCAGCAGTCTCCCGGACAGGGGAGGCTATGGCTACACCTTC. The chain joins TRBV6-5 to TRBJ1-2; 9 nucleotides agree with TRBD1. The J segment lost 4 bases and the V segment lost 5 bases, leaving 8 bases of the junction unmatched. This CDR3 comprises 15 residues. Germline loops: CDR1 MNHEY, CDR2 SVGAGI.

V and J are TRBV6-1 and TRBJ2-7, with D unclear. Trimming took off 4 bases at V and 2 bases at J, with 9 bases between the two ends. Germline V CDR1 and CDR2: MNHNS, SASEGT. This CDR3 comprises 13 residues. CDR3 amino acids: CASSGQRAYEQYF. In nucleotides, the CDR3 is TGTGCCAGCAGTGGGCAGAGAGCCTACGAGCAGTACTTC.

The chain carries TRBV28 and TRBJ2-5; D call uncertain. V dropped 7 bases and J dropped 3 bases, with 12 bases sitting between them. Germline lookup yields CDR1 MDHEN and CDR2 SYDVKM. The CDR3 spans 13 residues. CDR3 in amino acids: CASIGVLEETQYF. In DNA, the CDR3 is TGTGCCAGCATTGGTGTACTCGAAGAGACCCAGTACTTC.

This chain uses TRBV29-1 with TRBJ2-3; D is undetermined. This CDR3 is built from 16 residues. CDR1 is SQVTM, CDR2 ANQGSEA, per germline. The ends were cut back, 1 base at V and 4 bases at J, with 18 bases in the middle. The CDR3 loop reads CSVEGPTGLGADTQYF. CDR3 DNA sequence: TGCAGCGTTGAAGGGCCGACTGGGTTAGGCGCAGATACGCAGTATTTT.

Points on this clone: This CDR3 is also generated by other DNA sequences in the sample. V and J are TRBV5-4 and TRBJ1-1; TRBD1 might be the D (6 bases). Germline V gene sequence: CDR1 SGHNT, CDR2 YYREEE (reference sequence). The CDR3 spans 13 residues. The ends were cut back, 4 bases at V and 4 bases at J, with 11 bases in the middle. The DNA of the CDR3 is TGTGCCAGCAGCCTGGGGGGGCGCACTGAAGCTTTCTTT. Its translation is CASSLGGRTEAFF.

This CDR3 is CASSSHRLDRGRRGTEAFF. The CDR3, as DNA: TGTGCCAGCAGTTCACATCGTCTGGACAGGGGGCGAAGGGGCACTGAAGCTTTCTTT. The V and J genes are TRBV28 and TRBJ1-1, with 11 bases matching TRBD1. The CDR3 extends over 19 amino acids. After removal of 4 bases from V and 4 bases from J, the junction contained 17 bases not matched to a gene. The germline CDR1 and CDR2 sequences are MDHEN and SYDVKM. The entire variable domain, with the rest obtained from reference TRBV28 and TRBJ1-1, is as follows: DVKVTQSSRYLVKRTGEKVFLECVQDMDHENMFWYRQDPGLGLRLIYFSYDVKMKEKGDIPEGYSVSREKKERFSLILESASTNQTSMYLCASSSHRLDRGRRGTEAFFGQGTRLTVV.

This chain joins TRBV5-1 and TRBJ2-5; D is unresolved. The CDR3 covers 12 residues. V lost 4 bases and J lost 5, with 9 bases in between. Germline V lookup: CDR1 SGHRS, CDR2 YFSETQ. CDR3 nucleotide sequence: TGCGCCAGCAGCCAGGCGTGGGAGACCCAGTACTTC. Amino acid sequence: CASSQAWETQYF.

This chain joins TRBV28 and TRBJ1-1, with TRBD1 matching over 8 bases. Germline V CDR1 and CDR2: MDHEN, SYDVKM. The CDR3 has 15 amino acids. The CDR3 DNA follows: TGTGCTGTAGGGGCAGGGGGCTTAATCATCACTGAAGCTTTCTTT. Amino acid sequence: CAVGAGGLIITEAFF.

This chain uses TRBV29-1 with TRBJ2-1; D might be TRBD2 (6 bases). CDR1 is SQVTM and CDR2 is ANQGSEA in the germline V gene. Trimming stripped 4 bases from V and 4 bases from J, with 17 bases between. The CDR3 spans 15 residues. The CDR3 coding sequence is TGCAGCGTTGTGGTTCTCTACGCGGGATACAATGAGCAGTTCTTC. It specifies CSVVVLYAGYNEQFF.

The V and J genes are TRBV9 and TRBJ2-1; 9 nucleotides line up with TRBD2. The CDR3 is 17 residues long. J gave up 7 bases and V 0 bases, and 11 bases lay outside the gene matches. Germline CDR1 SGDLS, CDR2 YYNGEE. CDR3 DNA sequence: TGTGCCAGCAGCGTAGGGCTAGCGGGACCGGGTTTGAATGAGCAGTTCTTC. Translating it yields CASSVGLAGPGLNEQFF.

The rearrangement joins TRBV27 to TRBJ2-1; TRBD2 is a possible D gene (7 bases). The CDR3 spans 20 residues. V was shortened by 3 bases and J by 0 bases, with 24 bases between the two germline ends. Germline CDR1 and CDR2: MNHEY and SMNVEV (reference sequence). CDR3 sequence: CASSFDYLGGGVHSYNEQFF. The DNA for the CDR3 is TGTGCCAGCAGTTTCGACTACCTGGGAGGGGGGGTCCACTCCTACAATGAGCAGTTCTTC.

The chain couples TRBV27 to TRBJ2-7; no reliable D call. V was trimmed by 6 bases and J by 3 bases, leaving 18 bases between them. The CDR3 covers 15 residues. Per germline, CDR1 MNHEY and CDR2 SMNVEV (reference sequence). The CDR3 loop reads CASSPIELHLYEQYF. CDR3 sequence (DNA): TGTGCCAGCAGCCCCATCGAACTCCACCTCTACGAGCAGTACTTC.

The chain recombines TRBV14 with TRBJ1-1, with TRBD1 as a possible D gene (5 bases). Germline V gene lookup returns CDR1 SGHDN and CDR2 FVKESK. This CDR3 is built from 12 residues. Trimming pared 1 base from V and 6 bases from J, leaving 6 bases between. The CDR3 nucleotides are TGTGCCAGCAGCCAAGGGGGGGCTGAAGCTTTCTTT. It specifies CASSQGGAEAFF.

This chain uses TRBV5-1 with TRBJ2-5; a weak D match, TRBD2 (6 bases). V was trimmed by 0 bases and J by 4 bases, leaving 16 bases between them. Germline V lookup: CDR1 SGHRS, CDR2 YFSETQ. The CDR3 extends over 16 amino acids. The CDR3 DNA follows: TGCGCCAGCAGCTTGGTCGGGAGCGTGGGGATAGAGACCCAGTACTTC. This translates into CASSLVGSVGIETQYF. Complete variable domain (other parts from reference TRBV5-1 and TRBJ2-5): KAGVTQTPRYLIKTRGQQVTLSCSPISGHRSVSWYQQTPGQGLQFLFEYFSETQRNKGNFPGRFSGRQFSNSRSEMNVSTLELGDSALYLCASSLVGSVGIETQYFGPGTRLLVL.

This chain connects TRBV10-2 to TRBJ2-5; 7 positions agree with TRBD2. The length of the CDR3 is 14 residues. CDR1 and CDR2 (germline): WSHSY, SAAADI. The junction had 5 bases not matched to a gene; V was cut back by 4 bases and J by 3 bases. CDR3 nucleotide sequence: TGCGCCAGCAGTGCGTTACTAGCGAAAGAGACCCAGTACTTC. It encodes CASSALLAKETQYF.

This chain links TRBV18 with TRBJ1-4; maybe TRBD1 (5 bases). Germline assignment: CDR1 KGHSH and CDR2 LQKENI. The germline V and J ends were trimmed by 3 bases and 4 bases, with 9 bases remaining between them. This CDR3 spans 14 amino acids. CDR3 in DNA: TGTGCCAGCTCACCGACAGTCGTTAATGAAAAACTGTTTTTT. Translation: CASSPTVVNEKLFF.

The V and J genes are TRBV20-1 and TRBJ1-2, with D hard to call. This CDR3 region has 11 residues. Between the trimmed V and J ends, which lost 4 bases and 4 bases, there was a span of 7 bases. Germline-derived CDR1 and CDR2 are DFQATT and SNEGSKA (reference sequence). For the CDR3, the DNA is TGCAGTGCTACGCTTCTCTATGGCTACACCTTC. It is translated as CSATLLYGYTF.

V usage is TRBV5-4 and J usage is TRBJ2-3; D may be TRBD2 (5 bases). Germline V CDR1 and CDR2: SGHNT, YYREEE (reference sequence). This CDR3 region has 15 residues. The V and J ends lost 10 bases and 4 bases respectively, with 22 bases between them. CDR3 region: CAPSKDSLLPDTQYF. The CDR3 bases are TGTGCCCCTTCCAAGGACTCCCTTCTCCCAGATACGCAGTATTTT.

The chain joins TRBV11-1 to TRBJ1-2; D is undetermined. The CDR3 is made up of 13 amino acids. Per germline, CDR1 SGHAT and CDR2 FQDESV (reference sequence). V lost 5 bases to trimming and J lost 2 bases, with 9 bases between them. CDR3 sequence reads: CASSQSLNYGYTF. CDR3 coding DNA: TGTGCCAGCAGCCAGTCGTTGAACTATGGCTACACCTTC.

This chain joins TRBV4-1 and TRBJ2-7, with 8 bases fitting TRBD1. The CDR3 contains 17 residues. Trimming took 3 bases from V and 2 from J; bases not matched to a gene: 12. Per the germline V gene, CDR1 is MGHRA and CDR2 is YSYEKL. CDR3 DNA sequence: TGCGCCAGCAGCCACCGCATGGGACAGGCCGATACCTACGAGCAGTACTTC. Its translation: CASSHRMGQADTYEQYF.

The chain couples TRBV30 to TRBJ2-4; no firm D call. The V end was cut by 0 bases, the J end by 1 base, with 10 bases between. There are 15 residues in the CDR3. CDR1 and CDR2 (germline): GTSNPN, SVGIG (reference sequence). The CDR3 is CAWSVPGVAKNIQYF. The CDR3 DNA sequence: TGTGCCTGGAGTGTACCTGGCGTGGCCAAAAACATTCAGTACTTC.

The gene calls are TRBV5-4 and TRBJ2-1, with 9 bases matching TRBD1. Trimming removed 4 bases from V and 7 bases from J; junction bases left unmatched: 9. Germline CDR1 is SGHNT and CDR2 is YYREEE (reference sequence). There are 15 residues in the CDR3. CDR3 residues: CASSTPGQGRNEQFF. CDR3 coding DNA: TGTGCCAGCAGCACTCCGGGACAGGGTAGGAATGAGCAGTTCTTC.

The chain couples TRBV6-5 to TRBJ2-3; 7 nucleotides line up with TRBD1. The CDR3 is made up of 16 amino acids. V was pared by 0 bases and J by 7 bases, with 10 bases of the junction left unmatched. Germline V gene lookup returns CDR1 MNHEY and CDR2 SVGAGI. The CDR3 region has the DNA TGTGCCAGCAGTTACTCGAATACCGGGACAGTGAATACGCAGTATTTT. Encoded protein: CASSYSNTGTVNTQYF.